The 27 T cell receptor beta chains presented below share a single source sample, sequenced in a study of blood T cell repertoires in COVID-19. Here immunoSEQ multiplex PCR was the method, and the copy in TCRdb shows in-frame clones only, minus some. The repertoire holds 150,000 to 200,000 clones, with roughly nine tenths as singletons. The sample taken for sequencing was PBMCs or T cells enriched from blood (not recorded which). These receptors were collected from a human donor with acute COVID-19. The donor label of this sample is uncertain.

The V call is TRBV27, the J call TRBJ1-6, with D maybe TRBD1 (6 bases). Trimming pared 7 bases from V and 7 bases from J, leaving 17 bases between. The CDR3 consists of 15 residues. Germline V lookup: CDR1 MNHEY, CDR2 SMNVEV (reference sequence). The CDR3 nucleotides read TGTGCCAGCACCCCGGGGGGGGCGCTCAATTCACCCCTCCACTTT. Translating gives CASTPGGALNSPLHF.

This chain uses TRBV16 with TRBJ1-6; D possibly corresponds to TRBD1 (6 bases). Trimming took 4 bases from V and 8 from J, leaving 12 bases between them. Germline CDR1 reads KGHSY; CDR2 reads FQNENV. This CDR3 contains 14 residues. The CDR3 DNA sequence: TGTGCCAGCAGCCTTAACTACAGGGATTCACCCCTCCACTTT. As protein: CASSLNYRDSPLHF.

This chain uses TRBV11-3 with TRBJ2-7; tentatively, D is TRBD1 (6 bases). CDR1 is SGHNT and CDR2 is YENEEA in the germline V gene. Trimming cost V 1 base and J 6 bases, with 13 bases left between them. The length of the CDR3 is 14 residues. The CDR3 DNA reads TGTGCCAGCAGCTTAGGGGGCAGGGGCAGCGAGCAGTACTTC. It codes for CASSLGGRGSEQYF.

The V and J genes are TRBV3-1 (or the pseudogene TRBV3-2) and TRBJ2-7, with 7 bases aligning to TRBD1. The CDR3 runs 17 residues. The germline gives CDR1 LGHDT, CDR2 YNNKEL (reference sequence). J lost 1 base, V lost 0 bases, and 9 bases had no gene match. CDR3 DNA: TGTGCCAGCAGCCAAGACTGGGCGGGCAGGGGGTCCTACGAGCAGTACTTC. Translating gives CASSQDWAGRGSYEQYF.

The genes are TRBV6-1 and TRBJ2-2; tentative D call: TRBD1 (6 bases). CDR3 size: 13 residues. Looked up from germline, CDR1 is MNHNS and CDR2 is SASEGT. Trimming stripped 6 bases from V and 5 bases from J, with 10 bases between. The CDR3 region has the DNA TGTGCCAGCAGGAGGCAGGGGACCGGGGAGCTGTTTTTT. Amino acid sequence: CASRRQGTGELFF.

This clone appeared once. The rearrangement joins TRBV11-2 to TRBJ1-5; D ambiguous. The CDR3 runs to 15 residues. Per the germline V gene, CDR1 is SGHAT and CDR2 is FQNNGV. Trimming stripped 1 base from V and 6 bases from J, with 13 bases between. The DNA for the CDR3 is TGTGCCAGCAGCTTAGCAGGAGGGTCGGGTCAGCCCCAGCATTTT. Its protein is CASSLAGGSGQPQHF.

CDR3 sequence (DNA): TGTGCCAGCAACCAGGACAGGGGGTTCTACAATGAGCAGTTCTTC. Translated, it gives CASNQDRGFYNEQFF. This chain uses TRBV7-2 with TRBJ2-1; 10 bases are shared with TRBD1. V was pared by 7 bases and J by 3 bases, with 6 bases of the junction left unmatched. CDR3 length: 15 residues. In germline, CDR1 is SGHTA, CDR2 FQGNSA.

The chain recombines TRBV3-1 (or the pseudogene TRBV3-2) with TRBJ2-5, with D hard to call. The CDR3 has 12 amino acids. V lost 3 bases to trimming and J lost 1 base, with 3 bases between them. CDR1 LGHDT and CDR2 YNNKEL come from the germline V gene (reference sequence). CDR3 DNA sequence: TGTGCCAGCAGCCACCTCCAAGAGACCCAGTACTTC. Its protein is CASSHLQETQYF.

The chain has TRBV7-3 and TRBJ2-2, with 9 bases lining up with TRBD2. CDR1 is SGHTA and CDR2 is FQGTGA in the germline V gene. Trimming at V came to 4 bases and at J to 6 bases, leaving 9 bases not matched to a gene. This CDR3 is built from 16 residues. CDR3 in amino acids: CASSSAGTSISGELFF. The CDR3 DNA sequence: TGTGCCAGCAGCTCCGCCGGGACTAGCATATCCGGGGAGCTGTTTTTT.

The chain joins TRBV11-2 to TRBJ2-7; tentative D call: TRBD1 (6 bases). The CDR3 sequence is 12 residues long. Trimming left V 0 bases short and J 7 bases short, with 7 bases between. Germline V lookup: CDR1 SGHAT, CDR2 FQNNGV. CDR3 DNA: TGTGCCAGCAGCTTAGATAGGGGGGAGCAGTACTTC. Residues: CASSLDRGEQYF.

The chain is built from TRBV6-4 and TRBJ2-7; 9 bases match TRBD2. Germline lookup yields CDR1 MRHNA and CDR2 SNTAGT. The CDR3 consists of 15 residues. The ends lost 2 bases at V and 3 bases at J; junction bases unmatched: 5. The CDR3 nucleotides are TGTGCCAGCAGTGACAGGACTAGCGAAGGCTACGAGCAGTACTTC. Amino acids: CASSDRTSEGYEQYF.

The chain carries TRBV27 and TRBJ2-7; 9 positions match TRBD1. The V gene's germline CDR1 is MNHEY and CDR2 SMNVEV (reference sequence). The ends lost 7 bases at V and 6 bases at J; junction bases unmatched: 13. CDR3 size: 15 residues. CDR3 sequence reads: CASNLRMDRGGEQYF. The CDR3, as DNA: TGTGCCAGCAACCTTCGGATGGACAGGGGTGGCGAGCAGTACTTC.

The chain combines TRBV6-6 with TRBJ1-2, with D perhaps TRBD1 (5 bases). Germline V gives CDR1 MNHNY, CDR2 SVGAGI (reference sequence). The V and J ends lost 5 bases and 6 bases respectively, with 10 bases between them. The CDR3 spans 12 residues. CDR3 coding DNA: TGTGCCAGCAGTACACAGGCGGATGGCTACACCTTC. Translated: CASSTQADGYTF.

This chain joins TRBV7-2 and TRBJ1-5, with D perhaps matching TRBD1 (6 bases). CDR1 is SGHTA and CDR2 is FQGNSA in the germline V gene. The CDR3 has 19 residues. With 7 bases removed from V and 0 bases from J, the gap between germline ends came to 25 bases. For the CDR3, the DNA is TGTGCCAGCACCGACGGCCGCAGGGGAAGTGCCAATAGCAATCAGCCCCAGCATTTT. As protein: CASTDGRRGSANSNQPQHF. The whole variable domain, filled in from reference TRBV7-2 and TRBJ1-5, reads GAGVSQSPSNKVTEKGKDVELRCDPISGHTALYWYRQSLGQGLEFLIYFQGNSAPDKSGLPSDRFSAERTGGSVSTLTIQRTQQEDSAVYLCASTDGRRGSANSNQPQHFGDGTRLSIL.

The CDR3, as DNA: TGTGCCAGCAGTGACCTCCGGGACAGGGGGCGCATGAACACTGAAGCTTTCTTT. Translation: CASSDLRDRGRMNTEAFF. The chain carries TRBV6-1 and TRBJ1-1, with 12 bases lining up with TRBD1. Trimming removed 3 bases from V and 0 bases from J; junction bases left unmatched: 8. Germline-derived CDR1 and CDR2 are MNHNS and SASEGT. The CDR3 runs to 18 residues.

The chain links TRBV7-2 to TRBJ1-5, with 8 bases that match TRBD1. Germline V gene data show CDR1 as SGHTA and CDR2 as FQGNSA. V shed 5 bases and J 4 bases; nucleotides not matched to a gene: 4. The CDR3 sequence is 14 residues long. The CDR3 DNA follows: TGTGCCAGCAGCGATGGACAGGGAAATCAGCCCCAGCATTTT. Protein product: CASSDGQGNQPQHF.

The chain has TRBV12-5 and TRBJ1-2, with D tentatively TRBD1 (5 bases). The CDR3 has 13 residues. The V and J ends lost 2 bases and 4 bases respectively, with 8 bases between them. The germline CDR1 and CDR2 sequences are LGHNT and FRNRAP. CDR3: CASGLYRTYGYTF. DNA of the CDR3: TGTGCTAGTGGTTTGTACAGGACCTATGGCTACACCTTC.

The rearrangement joins TRBV4-3 to TRBJ2-3; TRBD2 matches at 9 bases. CDR1 is LGHNA and CDR2 is YSLEER in the germline V gene. Trimming at V came to 0 bases and at J to 5 bases, leaving 6 bases not matched to a gene. The CDR3 runs 16 residues. The CDR3 bases are TGCGCCAGCAGCCAAGAGGCGGGGGGGCATTTAGATACGCAGTATTTT. It translates to CASSQEAGGHLDTQYF.

This chain links TRBV5-1 with TRBJ2-7, with TRBD2 matching 12 bases. Germline values: CDR1 SGHRS, CDR2 YFSETQ. V lost 5 bases and J lost 4; bases outside the gene matches: 7. The CDR3 is 15 residues long. In nucleotides, the CDR3 is TGCGCCAGCAGGTTTACTAGCGGGGGGATTTACGAGCAGTACTTC. Protein product: CASRFTSGGIYEQYF.

The chain links TRBV30 to TRBJ2-7; D is unresolved. The CDR3 consists of 12 residues. Trimming left V 5 bases short and J 2 bases short, with 10 bases between. Germline assignment: CDR1 GTSNPN and CDR2 SVGIG (reference sequence). The DNA for the CDR3 is TGTGCCTGGGCACTACATCCCTACGAGCAGTACTTC. It is translated as CAWALHPYEQYF. The complete variable domain, with remaining parts taken from reference TRBV30 and TRBJ2-7, reads SQTIHQWPATLVQPVGSPLSLECTVEGTSNPNLYWYRQAAGRGLQLLFYSVGIGQISSEVPQNLSASRPQDRQFILSSKKLLLSDSGFYLCAWALHPYEQYFGPGTRLTVT.

The rearrangement links TRBV29-1 to TRBJ1-1; D remains unclear. Trimming shortened V by 4 bases and J by 7 bases, and 10 bases separated the two germline ends. Per the germline V gene, CDR1 is SQVTM and CDR2 is ANQGSEA. The CDR3 covers 11 residues. CDR3 nucleotides: TGCAGCGTTGCCCCGGTAAATGAAGCTTTCTTT. Translated: CSVAPVNEAFF.

The genes are TRBV7-2 and TRBJ1-4, with D perhaps matching TRBD1 (6 bases). This CDR3 spans 16 amino acids. The V gene lost 1 base and the J gene lost 8 bases, with 17 bases spanning the gap. CDR1 is SGHTA, CDR2 FQGNSA, per germline. For the CDR3, the DNA is TGTGCCAGCAGCTTAGAGGGGTGGCCAGGGGAGGAAAAACTGTTTTTT. Translated, it gives CASSLEGWPGEEKLFF.

The chain employs TRBV30 and TRBJ2-7; D might be TRBD2 (7 bases). Germline V gene sequence: CDR1 GTSNPN, CDR2 SVGIG (reference sequence). Trimming took off 0 bases at V and 0 bases at J, with 15 bases between the two ends. CDR3 length equals 16 residues. CDR3 nucleotides: TGTGCCTGGAGTGTACTGGGAAGGGGGGGCTCCTACGAGCAGTACTTC. Translating gives CAWSVLGRGGSYEQYF.

In DNA, the CDR3 is TGCGCCAGCAGCCGTGGCAGGGGGCTTTCTGGGGCCAACGTCCTGACTTTC. Its protein is CASSRGRGLSGANVLTF. The rearrangement links TRBV4-1 to TRBJ2-6; 8 bases are shared with TRBD1. The length of the CDR3 is 17 residues. Germline CDR1 and CDR2: MGHRA and YSYEKL. Germline trimming cut 4 bases from V and 1 base from J; bases unmatched to any gene: 6.

This rearrangement joins TRBV4-1 to TRBJ2-7, with D tentatively TRBD2 (5 bases). Trimming cost V 6 bases and J 2 bases, with 11 bases left between them. Germline V gene sequence: CDR1 MGHRA, CDR2 YSYEKL. The CDR3 has 13 residues. CDR3 sequence reads: CASRRAGTYEQYF. The CDR3 DNA reads TGCGCCAGCAGGCGCGCGGGTACCTACGAGCAGTACTTC.

Notes on this clone: At one boundary the junction diverges from the germline segment, which might be a read error. The rearrangement joins TRBV7-8 to TRBJ1-3; D call uncertain. The CDR3 has 13 residues. Germline-derived CDR1 and CDR2 are SGHVS and FQNEAQ. CDR3 loop: CASGFDSGNTVYF. The DNA of the CDR3 is TGTGCCAGCGGTTTTGACTCTGGAAACACCGTATATTTT.

The rearrangement links TRBV29-1 to TRBJ2-7; TRBD1 agrees at 8 bases. Losses at the gene ends were 4 bases for V and 6 bases for J; bases not matched to a gene: 5. Germline loops: CDR1 SQVTM, CDR2 ANQGSEA. The length of the CDR3 is 12 residues. CDR3 nucleotides: TGCAGCGTTGGGACAGGGACCGGCGAGCAGTACTTC. It yields the protein CSVGTGTGEQYF.